Presented here are 32 T cell receptor beta chains from one specimen sequenced in a study of post-analysis software for immune sequencing data (dated by TCRdb to between 2014 and 2017). General findings and caveats noted by the study authors: Significantly higher frequencies in patients than in controls were found for five or six TRBV segments, including TRBV5-6, TRBV5-1 and TRBV20-1.

Library generation was performed with PCR. For sequencing, an Illumina HiSeq 2500 was employed. To reduce PCR and sequencing biases, unique molecular identifiers were incorporated into the TCR beta cDNA libraries. TCRdb reprocessing: public reads trimmed at Q25 with fastp, clones called with MiXCR, in-frame beta chains kept. Every distinct CDR3 protein forms one entry, paired with its most common genes and DNA. Here the sample has 650,000 to 900,000 distinct CDR3 sequences; approximately 44% occur a single time. Of the sample, just under 5% falls within the top ten clones. These TCRs are of unknown antigen specificity. The sample comprised blood. The receptors here all came from a girl between 5 and 17 years old with multiple sclerosis.

This sequence joins TRBV29-1 and TRBJ2-1, with 11 bases lining up with TRBD2. J lost 7 bases, V lost 0 bases, and 17 bases had no gene match. Germline V lookup: CDR1 SQVTM, CDR2 ANQGSEA. The CDR3 runs to 19 residues. Here the CDR3 DNA reads TGCAGCGTTGAAGACCCGGGACGGGCGCGACTAGCGGGAACTAATGAGCAGTTCTTC. Translated, it gives CSVEDPGRARLAGTNEQFF.

The V and J genes are TRBV20-1 and TRBJ1-2, with 8 nucleotides matching TRBD1. This CDR3 region has 14 residues. Looked up from germline, CDR1 is DFQATT and CDR2 is SNEGSKA (reference sequence). J was trimmed by 4 bases and V by 6 bases; bases with no gene match: 10. CDR3 DNA: TGCAGTGCATCCGGGACAGGAGATTGCTATGGCTACACCTTC. Translation gives CSASGTGDCYGYTF.

The chain uses TRBV27 and TRBJ2-1, with TRBD1 matching over 10 bases. This CDR3 comprises 16 residues. The junction had 12 bases not matched to a gene; V was cut back by 6 bases and J by 7 bases. CDR1 MNHEY and CDR2 SMNVEV come from the germline V gene (reference sequence). The CDR3 nucleotides read TGTGCCAGCAGGGGAATTCGACAGGGGGCATGGAATGAGCAGTTCTTC. This sequence encodes CASRGIRQGAWNEQFF.

V and J are TRBV12-3 or TRBV12-4 and TRBJ2-1; TRBD2 matches 9 bases. J lost 9 bases, V lost 6 bases, and 12 bases had no gene match. The CDR3 has 15 amino acids. CDR3 DNA: TGTGCCAGCAGCCCACTAGCGGGCGGCTCCAGTGAGCAGTTCTTC. Translating it yields CASSPLAGGSSEQFF.

The rearrangement joins TRBV7-2 to TRBJ1-4; no reliable D call. Trimming cost V 5 bases and J 0 bases, with 10 bases left between them. From germline, CDR1 is SGHTA and CDR2 FQGNSA. This CDR3 is built from 15 residues. CDR3 region: CASSITPATNEKLFF. In DNA, the CDR3 is TGTGCCAGCAGCATCACACCCGCAACTAATGAAAAACTGTTTTTT.

This clonotype was counted between two and nine times. This chain connects TRBV20-1 to TRBJ1-6, with D possibly TRBD1 on 6 matching bases. Trimming left V 5 bases short and J 0 bases short, with 11 bases between. Per the germline V gene, CDR1 is DFQATT and CDR2 is SNEGSKA (reference sequence). The CDR3 totals 15 residues. The CDR3 DNA reads TGCAGTGCTGCTACAGGGAGCTCCTATAATTCACCCCTCCACTTT. Its translation is CSAATGSSYNSPLHF.

This clonotype was counted only a few times. The V call is TRBV10-3, the J call TRBJ2-3; D remains unclear. CDR3 length: 15 residues. V was pared by 0 bases and J by 4 bases, with 11 bases between. The germline V gene encodes CDR1 ENHRY and CDR2 SYGVKD. DNA of the CDR3: TGTGCCATCAGTGAGTCAAGGGTGGGCGCAGATACGCAGTATTTT. This translates into CAISESRVGADTQYF.

The genes are TRBV30 and TRBJ2-7; no definite D call. This CDR3 is built from 13 residues. The V end lost 2 bases, the J end lost 4 bases, and 12 bases lay between the germline ends. Germline V lookup: CDR1 GTSNPN, CDR2 SVGIG (reference sequence). CDR3 region: CAWSRANLYEQYF. CDR3 DNA: TGTGCCTGGAGTAGAGCCAACCTATACGAGCAGTACTTC.

A word on this clonotype: One end of the junction does not line up with germline, which may come from a read error. The gene calls are TRBV6-6 and TRBJ1-4; D is undetermined. CDR3 length equals 16 residues. The germline CDR1 and CDR2 sequences are MNHNY and SVGAGI (reference sequence). DNA of the CDR3: TGTGCCAGCAGTTACCCACCAGTTCGGGAAAATGAAAAACGGTTTTTT. Translated: CASSYPPVRENEKRFF.

In its sample, this clonotype was seen a few times. The rearrangement joins TRBV12-3 or TRBV12-4 to TRBJ2-7; weak D call: TRBD1 (5 bases). The length of the CDR3 is 13 residues. The V end was cut by 2 bases, the J end by 7 bases, with 12 bases between. CDR3 bases: TGTGCCAGCAGTTTACAGGGTGTCCTGGAGCAGTACTTC. Its protein product is CASSLQGVLEQYF.

This clonotype was observed a single time. The rearrangement joins TRBV5-1 to TRBJ2-7, with a tentative D call TRBD2 (6 bases). CDR1 and CDR2 (germline): SGHRS, YFSETQ. Trimming left V 5 bases short and J 1 base short, with 16 bases between. This CDR3 is built from 15 residues. The CDR3 here is CASSRDSKKSYEQYF. CDR3 nucleotide sequence: TGCGCCAGCAGTCGGGACTCTAAAAAATCCTACGAGCAGTACTTC.

As concerns this clonotype: An end of the junction does not agree with germline; a read error may underlie this. CDR3 DNA: TGTGCCAACAGTTTGGGGGGCACATCAGATACGCAGTATTTT. The encoded protein is CANSLGGTSDTQYF. The rearrangement links TRBV12-3 or TRBV12-4 to TRBJ2-3; TRBD1 or TRBD2 may be the D gene (6 bases each). The CDR3 runs to 14 residues.

The chain has TRBV27 and TRBJ2-7; 14 nucleotides agree with TRBD2. The CDR3 has 17 residues. The germline V gene has CDR1 MNHEY and CDR2 SMNVEV (reference sequence). V lost 5 bases to trimming and J lost 3 bases; unmatched junction nucleotides: 9. CDR3 in amino acids: CASSLAFGLAGGYEQYF. Here the CDR3 DNA reads TGTGCCAGCAGTCTAGCTTTTGGACTAGCGGGAGGCTACGAGCAGTACTTC.

This clonotype was detected once. The chain combines TRBV20-1 with TRBJ1-5; no reliable D call. CDR1 and CDR2 from the germline V gene are DFQATT and SNEGSKA (reference sequence). V was clipped by 1 base and J by 7 bases, with 11 bases between them. The CDR3 covers 13 residues. CDR3 in DNA: TGCAGTGCTAGAGGCGGTATTGACCAGCCCCAGCATTTT. Translated: CSARGGIDQPQHF.

The chain is built from TRBV6-1 and TRBJ1-2, with TRBD1 identical over 8 bases. The CDR3 consists of 15 residues. CDR1 is MNHNS, CDR2 SASEGT, per germline. V was clipped by 3 bases and J by 5 bases; unmatched bases: 8. CDR3 nucleotide sequence: TGTGCCAGCAGTGAGTCCGGGACAGGCTTTTATGGCTACACCTTC. Translation gives CASSESGTGFYGYTF.

Here the CDR3 reads CSVGGGVNTEAFF. CDR3 bases: TGCAGCGTTGGCGGCGGCGTGAACACTGAAGCTTTCTTT. J is TRBJ1-1 and V is TRBV29-1, with D unclear. Trimming shortened V by 4 bases and J by 0 bases, and 9 bases separated the two germline ends. CDR3 length: 13 amino acids. Germline V CDR1 and CDR2: SQVTM, ANQGSEA.

This clonotype has only a few counts. The chain couples TRBV7-8 to TRBJ2-1; 9 bases align to TRBD2. J was trimmed by 9 bases and V by 5 bases; bases with no gene match: 17. The length of the CDR3 is 17 residues. The germline V gene has CDR1 SGHVS and CDR2 FQNEAQ. The CDR3 sequence is CASSHLLTGVSGGEQFF. CDR3 nucleotide sequence: TGTGCCAGCAGCCACCTCTTGACGGGAGTTAGCGGGGGTGAGCAGTTCTTC.

V is TRBV15 and J is TRBJ2-4, with 8 bases lining up with TRBD2. The CDR3 has 18 residues. Germline CDR1 LNHNV, CDR2 YYDKDF (reference sequence). V trimming: 0 bases; J trimming: 0 bases; junction bases outside the gene matches: 7. DNA for the CDR3: TGTGCCACCAGCAGAGATAGAGGACTAGCAGAAGCCAAAAACATTCAGTACTTC. Translating it yields CATSRDRGLAEAKNIQYF.

This clonotype has a handful of counts. The chain links TRBV11-2 to TRBJ2-5, with 11 bases fitting TRBD2. The germline V gene has CDR1 SGHAT and CDR2 FQNNGV. The junction had 1 base not matched to a gene; V was cut back by 1 base and J by 0 bases. The CDR3 is 16 residues long. The chain's CDR3 is CASSLGTSGHQETQYF. CDR3 sequence (DNA): TGTGCCAGCAGCTTAGGGACTAGCGGGCACCAAGAGACCCAGTACTTC.

This clonotype was observed a few times. This may be a read error: a much more frequent sequence differs by one nucleotide. This chain uses TRBV6-5 with TRBJ2-3; a possible D gene is TRBD1 (5 bases). Trimming stripped 6 bases from V and 2 bases from J, with 15 bases between. This CDR3 has 15 residues. Germline V gene data show CDR1 as MNHEY and CDR2 as SVGAGI. The DNA for the CDR3 is TGTGCCAGCAGGCCGGACCAGGGTCTCACAGATACGCAGTATTTT. Translated, it gives CASRPDQGLTDTQYF.

The chain recombines TRBV7-8 with TRBJ2-4, with a possible D match to TRBD1 (6 bases). Per germline, CDR1 SGHVS and CDR2 FQNEAQ. The CDR3 is 14 amino acids. The V end was cut by 4 bases, the J end by 13 bases, with 20 bases between. The CDR3 sequence: CASSSRQDFYGQYF. The CDR3 coding sequence is TGTGCCAGCAGCTCCAGACAGGATTTCTACGGGCAGTACTTC.

This clonotype was counted a few times. V usage is TRBV4-2 and J usage is TRBJ2-7; tentatively, D is TRBD1 or TRBD2 (5 bases each). The CDR3 length is 14 residues. From germline, CDR1 is LGHNA and CDR2 YNFKEQ. Trimming took 4 bases from V and 6 from J, leaving 16 bases between them. CDR3 nucleotides: TGTGCCAGCAGCCTAGAGGGACGGGGCGTCGAGCAGTACTTC. Its protein is CASSLEGRGVEQYF.

The CDR3 region is CASIAGTGTHEQYF. In nucleotides, the CDR3 is TGTGCCAGCATCGCAGGGACAGGGACCCACGAGCAGTACTTC. The chain links TRBV7-9 to TRBJ2-7, with 9 bases aligning to TRBD1. Germline loops: CDR1 SEHNR, CDR2 FQNEAQ (reference sequence). Germline trimming cut 7 bases from V and 5 bases from J; bases unmatched to any gene: 9. This CDR3 has 14 residues.

This chain links TRBV7-9 with TRBJ2-4; D is possibly TRBD1 or TRBD2 (6 bases each). CDR1 is SEHNR and CDR2 is FQNEAQ in the germline V gene (reference sequence). The CDR3 sequence is 17 residues long. V lost 5 bases and J lost 0, with 17 bases in between. The CDR3: CASSAPEGGLAKNIQYF. The CDR3 coding sequence is TGTGCCAGCAGCGCCCCGGAGGGGGGACTAGCCAAAAACATTCAGTACTTC. Using reference TRBV7-9 and TRBJ2-4 for the parts outside the CDR3, the full variable domain is DTGVSQNPRHKITKRGQNVTFRCDPISEHNRLYWYRQTLGQGPEFLTYFQNEAQLEKSRLLSDRFSAERPKGSFSTLEIQRTEQGDSAMYLCASSAPEGGLAKNIQYFGAGTRLSVL.

The chain employs TRBV6-5 and TRBJ1-2, with TRBD1 matching 8 bases. This CDR3 contains 16 residues. V lost 2 bases, J lost 7 bases, and 12 bases stayed unmatched. CDR1 MNHEY and CDR2 SVGAGI come from the germline V gene. CDR3 protein: CASSYGAPGGLGGYTF. The CDR3 region has the DNA TGTGCCAGCAGTTACGGTGCCCCAGGGGGCTTAGGTGGCTACACCTTC.

This sequence joins TRBV29-1 and TRBJ2-5; possibly TRBD1 for D (5 bases). The J call is doubtful: the DNA matches TRBJ2-7 better. The CDR3 is 12 residues long. CDR1 is SQVTM and CDR2 is ANQGSEA in the germline V gene. CDR3 DNA sequence: TGCAGCGTTTCGTGGGGCGTCCACGAGCAGTACTTC. Amino acids: CSVSWGVHEQYF.

V gene TRBV5-6 combines with J gene TRBJ2-5; TRBD1 agrees at 12 bases. The DNA end favors TRBJ2-7, so the J call may be wrong. The CDR3 spans 15 residues. Germline loops: CDR1 SGHDT, CDR2 YYEEEE. CDR3 DNA sequence: TGTGCCAGCAGCTCTCTCGGGACAGGGGGCGGCGAGCAGTACTTC. Protein: CASSSLGTGGGEQYF.

The genes are TRBV7-8 and TRBJ2-4; 11 bases match TRBD2. The CDR3 length is 14 residues. The germline gives CDR1 SGHVS, CDR2 FQNEAQ. The J segment lost 13 bases and the V segment lost 2 bases, leaving 7 bases of the junction unmatched. CDR3 nucleotides: TGTGCCAGCAGCTTAAGACTAGCGGGATACAAGCAGTACTTC. Protein: CASSLRLAGYKQYF.

The V call is TRBV7-9, the J call TRBJ2-4, with 13 bases lining up with TRBD2. The end of the DNA fits TRBJ2-5 better, so the J call may be wrong. The CDR3 length is 16 residues. Germline values: CDR1 SEHNR, CDR2 FQNEAQ (reference sequence). CDR3 protein: CASSPLAGGSSETQYF. DNA of the CDR3: TGTGCCAGCAGCCCACTAGCGGGAGGGTCTAGCGAGACCCAGTACTTC.

This rearrangement joins TRBV7-2 to TRBJ1-4; no clear D. The CDR3 contains 16 residues. V lost 5 bases and J 7 bases, leaving 20 bases between the germline ends. Germline V CDR1 and CDR2: SGHTA, FQGNSA. The CDR3 is CASSHSPGSTLEKLFF. The CDR3 coding sequence is TGTGCCAGCAGCCATAGCCCTGGCAGCACCCTTGAAAAACTGTTTTTT.

Only a few counts were recorded for this clonotype. The V gene is TRBV20-1, the J gene TRBJ2-5, with 9 bases identical to TRBD2. V trimming: 3 bases; J trimming: 9 bases; junction bases outside the gene matches: 11. The CDR3 length is 14 residues. CDR1 and CDR2 (germline): DFQATT, SNEGSKA (reference sequence). The CDR3 DNA follows: TGCAGTGCTAGCCCTAGCGGGGCCATATGGGCCCAGTACTTC. Translating it yields CSASPSGAIWAQYF.

There are a few counts of this clonotype. V gene TRBV20-1 combines with J gene TRBJ2-6; D not resolved. The CDR3 loop spans 14 amino acids. Trimming took off 3 bases at V and 0 bases at J, with 6 bases between the two ends. The germline gives CDR1 DFQATT, CDR2 SNEGSKA (reference sequence). This CDR3 is CSARESSGANVLTF. The CDR3 DNA sequence: TGCAGTGCTAGGGAGAGCTCTGGGGCCAACGTCCTGACTTTC.